Below, one T cell receptor beta chain is given with its context. Libraries were prepared by immunoSEQ multiplex PCR; TCRdb keeps only in-frame clonotypes and omits some of them. Among some 250,000 clones listed, approximately 91% were seen once. The source of the sample is a study of blood T cell repertoires in COVID-19. Trimming cost V 4 bases and J 10 bases; bases outside gene matches: 7. Germline loops: CDR1 PRHDT, CDR2 FYEKMQ (reference sequence). The CDR3 runs to 13 residues. Participants, about 18 to 90 years old, spanned around 26 US areas. Participants had their cohort set by participant-reported clinical history.

This clonotype was obtained from a human donor in a cohort exposed to, infected with or recovered from COVID-19 (not recorded which). The donor label of this sample is uncertain. The chain links TRBV13 to TRBJ1-2; 9 bases are a match to TRBD1. Sequenced sample: PBMCs or T cells enriched from blood (not recorded which). The DNA for the CDR3 is TGTGCCAGCAGCTCCAACAGGGGGCCCGCCTACACCTTC. Its protein product is CASSSNRGPAYTF.